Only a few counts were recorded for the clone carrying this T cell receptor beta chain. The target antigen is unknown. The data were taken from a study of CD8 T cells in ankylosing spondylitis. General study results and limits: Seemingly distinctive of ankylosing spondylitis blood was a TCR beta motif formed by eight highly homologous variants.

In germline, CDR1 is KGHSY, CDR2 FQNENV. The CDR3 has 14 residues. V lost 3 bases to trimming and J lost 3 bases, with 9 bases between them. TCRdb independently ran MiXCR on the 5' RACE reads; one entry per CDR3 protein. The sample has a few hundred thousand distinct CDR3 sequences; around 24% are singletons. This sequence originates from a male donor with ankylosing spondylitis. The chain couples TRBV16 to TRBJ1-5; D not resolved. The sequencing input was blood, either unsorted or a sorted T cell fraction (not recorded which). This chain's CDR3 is CASSQSGINQPQHF. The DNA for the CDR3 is TGTGCCAGCAGCCAGAGCGGGATCAATCAGCCCCAGCATTTT.